These 23 T cell receptor beta chains originate from one sample sequenced in a study of shared clonotypes between healthy human individuals. Profiled with immunoSEQ multiplex PCR; TCRdb holds only in-frame clones, not every one. The sample lists over a million clones, around 97% occurring once. Sequencing was carried out using naive CD4+ T cells sorted from blood. This sample's subset: CD45RA+ positively selected. The source of these receptors is a man in his thirties or forties in good health.

J is TRBJ2-1 and V is TRBV10-1; TRBD1 matches at 7 bases. The CDR3 sequence is 15 residues long. V shed 8 bases and J 8 bases; nucleotides not matched to a gene: 15. Per germline, CDR1 WNHNN and CDR2 SYGVQD (reference sequence). CDR3: CASRRQGNRMYEQFF. CDR3 DNA: TGCGCCAGCCGAAGACAGGGAAACCGAATGTATGAGCAGTTCTTC.

The gene calls are TRBV5-4 and TRBJ2-6; D unclear. CDR3 length: 16 amino acids. Germline CDR1 and CDR2: SGHNT and YYREEE (reference sequence). The V end lost 1 base, the J end lost 0 bases, and 8 bases lay between the germline ends. CDR3 nucleotides: TGTGCCAGCAGCTTGTATACAGTCTCTGGGGCCAACGTCCTGACTTTC. Its protein product is CASSLYTVSGANVLTF.

The rearrangement links TRBV7-2 to TRBJ1-1; possibly TRBD1 for D (5 bases). The V gene lost 1 base and the J gene lost 4 bases, with 13 bases spanning the gap. CDR3 size: 15 residues. CDR1 is SGHTA, CDR2 FQGNSA, per germline. DNA for the CDR3: TGTGCCAGCAGCTTAGTGGGGCCCCAATTCACTGAAGCTTTCTTT. This codes for CASSLVGPQFTEAFF.

This chain's CDR3 is CASSSAGEPTDTQYF. CDR3 sequence (DNA): TGTGCCAGCAGTTCAGCGGGAGAACCCACAGATACGCAGTATTTT. The chain employs TRBV27 and TRBJ2-3; 8 bases match TRBD2. The CDR3 is 15 amino acids. The junction had 5 bases not matched to a gene; V was cut back by 4 bases and J by 2 bases. The germline V gene has CDR1 MNHEY and CDR2 SMNVEV (reference sequence).

This clone was recorded once. Other nucleotide sequences from this sample produce the same CDR3. This sequence joins TRBV11-2 and TRBJ2-5; D gene ambiguous. CDR1 is SGHAT and CDR2 is FQNNGV in the germline V gene. The CDR3 consists of 12 residues. The ends were cut back, 2 bases at V and 5 bases at J, with 6 bases in the middle. The CDR3 spells CASSLIAETQYF. CDR3 nucleotide sequence: TGTGCCAGCAGCTTAATCGCGGAGACCCAGTACTTC.

A note on this clone: Distinct nucleotide sequences in the sample also encode this CDR3. This sequence joins TRBV10-3 and TRBJ1-4; D is ambiguous. Germline V gene lookup returns CDR1 ENHRY and CDR2 SYGVKD. The CDR3 extends over 13 amino acids. V shed 0 bases and J shed 5 bases, with 4 bases lying between them. The CDR3 spells CAISESSNEKLFF. The CDR3 region has the DNA TGTGCCATCAGTGAGTCGTCGAATGAAAAACTGTTTTTT.

This chain uses TRBV6-1 with TRBJ2-7; D not resolved. CDR1 MNHNS and CDR2 SASEGT come from the germline V gene. The V gene lost 8 bases and the J gene lost 4 bases, with 15 bases spanning the gap. CDR3 length: 13 residues. CDR3 DNA: TGTGCCAGCGCGGATGGTTGGTCTTACGAGCAGTACTTC. It codes for CASADGWSYEQYF.

This chain's CDR3 is CAINPSGDTGELFF. The CDR3 region has the DNA TGTGCCATCAATCCTAGCGGGGACACCGGGGAGCTGTTTTTT. This chain links TRBV10-3 with TRBJ2-2, with 9 bases aligning to TRBD2. This CDR3 is built from 14 residues. The V gene end was trimmed by 7 bases and the J gene end by 3 bases; junction bases not matched to a gene: 3. CDR1 and CDR2 (germline): ENHRY, SYGVKD.

This clone occurred once. The genes are TRBV7-9 and TRBJ1-1, with a weak D call TRBD1 (5 bases). This CDR3 spans 17 amino acids. Trimming took off 2 bases at V and 2 bases at J, with 18 bases between the two ends. The germline V gene encodes CDR1 SEHNR and CDR2 FQNEAQ (reference sequence). CDR3 DNA sequence: TGTGCCAGCAGCTTAAGGGGTAGCCCCATTGGCAACACTGAAGCTTTCTTT. This encodes CASSLRGSPIGNTEAFF.

J is TRBJ2-5 and V is TRBV5-1; D is perhaps TRBD1 (6 bases). The V gene's germline CDR1 is SGHRS and CDR2 YFSETQ. The CDR3 totals 14 residues. Trimming pared 7 bases from V and 3 bases from J, leaving 16 bases between. This chain's CDR3 is CASGPAGAKETQYF. CDR3 nucleotides: TGCGCCAGCGGTCCGGCAGGGGCAAAAGAGACCCAGTACTTC.

The chain couples TRBV5-4 to TRBJ2-7; TRBD1 matches at 9 bases. V was clipped by 2 bases and J by 3 bases; unmatched bases: 6. The germline CDR1 and CDR2 sequences are SGHNT and YYREEE (reference sequence). This CDR3 spans 15 amino acids. In DNA form, the CDR3 reads TGTGCCAGCAGCTTAGGGACAGGGATAGGCTACGAGCAGTACTTC. Protein: CASSLGTGIGYEQYF.

J is TRBJ2-3 and V is TRBV29-1; no clear D gene. CDR1 is SQVTM, CDR2 ANQGSEA, per germline. V lost 4 bases, J lost 1 base, and 9 bases lay in between. This CDR3 region has 13 residues. The CDR3 DNA follows: TGCAGCGTTGGATATTCCCGCACAGATACGCAGTATTTT. As protein: CSVGYSRTDTQYF.

The chain is built from TRBV27 and TRBJ2-1; D unclear. V lost 9 bases to trimming and J lost 9 bases, with 24 bases between them. Germline V lookup: CDR1 MNHEY, CDR2 SMNVEV (reference sequence). This CDR3 region has 15 residues. CDR3 sequence (DNA): TGTGCCAGTCTTTCCCTAGGACGAGGTTTGCTTGAGCAGTTCTTC. Protein product: CASLSLGRGLLEQFF.

The gene calls are TRBV5-4 and TRBJ1-2; TRBD1 matches 7 bases. This CDR3 comprises 13 residues. Per germline, CDR1 SGHNT and CDR2 YYREEE (reference sequence). V shed 4 bases, J shed 6 bases, and the junction held 6 bases outside the gene matches. The DNA of the CDR3 is TGTGCCAGCAGCCGACAGGGAGGGGATGGCTACACCTTC. It specifies CASSRQGGDGYTF.

This sequence joins TRBV6-6 and TRBJ1-1; 7 bases align to TRBD1. CDR3 size: 15 residues. The ends lost 0 bases at V and 7 bases at J; junction bases unmatched: 8. Germline lookup yields CDR1 MNHNY and CDR2 SVGAGI (reference sequence). The CDR3 loop reads CASSYSPQGGSEAFF. DNA of the CDR3: TGTGCCAGCAGTTACTCCCCCCAGGGGGGGAGTGAAGCTTTCTTT.

This sequence joins TRBV6-6 and TRBJ2-7; TRBD2 matches at 7 bases. With V trimmed by 7 bases and J by 3 bases, 6 bases remained unmatched. CDR1 and CDR2 (germline): MNHNY, SVGAGI (reference sequence). CDR3 size: 13 residues. Here the CDR3 DNA reads TGTGCCAGCACTTTCGGGGGGTACTACGAGCAGTACTTC. This gives the protein CASTFGGYYEQYF.

The rearrangement uses TRBV7-9 and TRBJ2-7, with 13 bases that match TRBD2. Trimming at V came to 6 bases and at J to 5 bases, leaving 19 bases not matched to a gene. The germline V gene has CDR1 SEHNR and CDR2 FQNEAQ (reference sequence). This CDR3 has 19 amino acids. The CDR3 region has the DNA TGTGCCAGCAGATCGTCCCGGGGACTAGCGGGAAATTTTTACGACGAGCAGTACTTC. Protein: CASRSSRGLAGNFYDEQYF.

The chain has TRBV6-1 and TRBJ2-5, with 15 bases aligning to TRBD2. The germline V gene encodes CDR1 MNHNS and CDR2 SASEGT. The V gene end was trimmed by 4 bases and the J gene end by 5 bases; junction bases not matched to a gene: 5. CDR3 length: 16 amino acids. The CDR3 sequence: CASSGTSGRAWETQYF. CDR3 in DNA: TGTGCCAGCAGTGGGACTAGCGGGAGGGCCTGGGAGACCCAGTACTTC.

V usage is TRBV28 and J usage is TRBJ2-5; D perhaps matches TRBD1 (5 bases). Trimming cost V 5 bases and J 0 bases, with 7 bases left between them. Germline V gives CDR1 MDHEN, CDR2 SYDVKM. The CDR3 extends over 13 amino acids. CDR3 DNA sequence: TGTGCCAGCAGTCCGGACAACCAAGAGACCCAGTACTTC. Amino acids: CASSPDNQETQYF.

The V and J genes are TRBV28 and TRBJ2-7, with 9 bases lining up with TRBD2. Germline trimming cut 4 bases from V and 4 bases from J; bases unmatched to any gene: 2. The germline gives CDR1 MDHEN, CDR2 SYDVKM. The CDR3 is 13 amino acids. This CDR3 reads CASSSSGIYEQYF. DNA of the CDR3: TGTGCCAGCAGTTCTAGCGGGATTTACGAGCAGTACTTC.

The CDR3 region has the DNA TGCGCCAGCAGCTTTGGGCTAGCGGGAGGGCCTTTCAATGAGCAGTTCTTC. As protein: CASSFGLAGGPFNEQFF. V gene TRBV5-1 combines with J gene TRBJ2-1, with 12 positions matching TRBD2. This CDR3 comprises 17 residues. V was pared by 2 bases and J by 6 bases, with 9 bases of the junction left unmatched. Per the germline V gene, CDR1 is SGHRS and CDR2 is YFSETQ.

This chain uses TRBV7-2 with TRBJ1-1, with D unresolved. Trimming took off 3 bases at V and 3 bases at J, with 8 bases between the two ends. The CDR3 length is 13 residues. Germline assignment: CDR1 SGHTA and CDR2 FQGNSA. In DNA, the CDR3 is TGTGCCAGCAGCTTTATGGGTTACACTGAAGCTTTCTTT. This sequence encodes CASSFMGYTEAFF.

The gene calls are TRBV5-6 and TRBJ1-2; tentatively, D is TRBD1 (5 bases). From germline, CDR1 is SGHDT and CDR2 YYEEEE. V lost 4 bases and J 1 base, leaving 14 bases between the germline ends. The CDR3 consists of 15 residues. The CDR3 is CASSGGTGDNYGYTF. The DNA for the CDR3 is TGTGCCAGCAGCGGCGGTACGGGGGATAACTATGGCTACACCTTC. The full variable domain, rest sourced from reference TRBV5-6 and TRBJ1-2, is DAGVTQSPTHLIKTRGQQVTLRCSPKSGHDTVSWYQQALGQGPQFIFQYYEEEERQRGNFPDRFSGHQFPNYSSELNVNALLLGDSALYLCASSGGTGDNYGYTFGSGTRLTVV.